This TCR beta chain stems from a study of T cell repertoires in cytomegalovirus infection. Study-wide background: Recently identified HLA-C-restricted CMV epitopes were among the peptides used. A matching HLA type, together with CMV infection, was signaled by public TCR beta signatures.

Overall study results and limits: Carriage of CMV together with the relevant HLA was identifiable through cumulative public TCR beta family frequency.

Germline V lookup: CDR1 SGHTA, CDR2 FQGNSA. V lost 3 bases, J lost 7 bases, and 10 bases lay in between. This CDR3 is built from 14 residues. TCRdb independently ran MiXCR on the reads; one entry per CDR3 protein. The data hold 900,000 to 950,000 distinct CDR3 sequences, with 31% observed a single time. This clonotype was recorded a few times. Its cognate antigen is unknown. This clonotype originated in a human donor in good health (CMV status not recorded). Some clones in this sample may be carry-over from other donors' samples. The chain uses TRBV7-2 and TRBJ1-6, with D tentatively TRBD1 (5 bases). Sample: cultured CD8+ T cells from PBMCs, taken from culture after CMV antigen stimulation. In nucleotides, the CDR3 is TGTGCCAGCAGCTTTCGGACACTAAATTCACCCCTCCACTTT. Amino acid sequence: CASSFRTLNSPLHF.